The clone carrying this T cell receptor (beta chain) was seen a handful of times. Its cognate antigen is unknown. Building of the TCR beta libraries involved iRepertoire HTBI primers and Arm-PCR of CDR3 regions. TCRdb called the multiplex PCR reads again in MiXCR, with one record for every CDR3 protein. The sample lists about 620,000 distinct CDR3 sequences; less than 20% were seen once. V dropped 1 base and J dropped 2 bases, with 8 bases sitting between them. CDR1 is LNHNV and CDR2 is YYDKDF in the germline V gene (reference sequence). The CDR3 spans 14 residues. The data stem from a study of regulatory T cells in long-lasting Graves disease. General study points: The study found TRBV28, TRBJ1-2 and TRBJ2-5 favored in persistent disease.

Time point given: newly diagnosed GD, antithyroid drugs for less than 3 months. PBMC RNA was the source of the TCR library. These same data were also listed under a study on T cells in Graves' hyperthyroidism and ophthalmopathy. That study reports: Patients showing uncontrolled infection, other autoimmune disease, pregnancy or lactation were ineligible. HTBI primers were the set used in a first-round RT-PCR of the TCR CDR3. Most clonotypes expanded in the thyroid (above 0.001) were also present in blood.

This chain connects TRBV15 to TRBJ1-1; D unresolved. The sample consisted of peripheral blood mononuclear cells (PBMCs), taken at new diagnosis, from a patient treated with antithyroid drugs. This sequence was found in a woman in her twenties or thirties with Graves disease. The CDR3 bases are TGTGCCACCAGCAGAGTAGCACTTAACACTGAAGCTTTCTTT. The encoded protein is CATSRVALNTEAFF.